The 23 T cell receptor beta chains in this list originate from one sample, sequenced in a study of T cell changes during pregnancy in multiple sclerosis. Produced via immunoSEQ multiplex PCR; TCRdb's table is partial and in-frame only. The sample has 30,000 to 45,000 clones; over 75% are singletons. Sequenced material: CD8+ T cells from peripheral blood mononuclear cells, taken before pregnancy. All receptors derive from a female donor with multiple sclerosis, enrolled in a pregnancy study.

This sequence joins TRBV5-6 and TRBJ2-4; a weak D match, TRBD1 (5 bases). V was pared by 0 bases and J by 0 bases, with 10 bases between. The CDR3 spans 16 residues. CDR1 is SGHDT, CDR2 YYEEEE, per germline. Written as DNA, the CDR3 is TGTGCCAGCAGCTTGGAGCTCCAGGGAGCCAAAAACATTCAGTACTTC. This sequence encodes CASSLELQGAKNIQYF.

V gene TRBV5-1 combines with J gene TRBJ2-3, with a possible D match to TRBD2 (6 bases). Trimming removed 3 bases at V and 4 bases at J, with 12 bases between. The germline CDR1 and CDR2 sequences are SGHRS and YFSETQ. This CDR3 contains 14 residues. Here the CDR3 DNA reads TGCGCCAGCAGCTGGGACTTCAGGGCAGATACGCAGTATTTT. It translates to CASSWDFRADTQYF.

The V gene is TRBV27, the J gene TRBJ2-1; the D gene is possibly TRBD2 (5 bases). Trimming cost V 3 bases and J 0 bases, with 6 bases left between them. Germline V lookup: CDR1 MNHEY, CDR2 SMNVEV (reference sequence). The CDR3 runs to 14 residues. CDR3 sequence reads: CASSFGSSYNEQFF. CDR3 nucleotides: TGTGCCAGCAGTTTTGGGAGCTCCTACAATGAGCAGTTCTTC.

The V gene is TRBV28, the J gene TRBJ2-7; the D gene is possibly TRBD1 (6 bases). Trimming removed 7 bases at V and 2 bases at J, with 21 bases between. Germline-derived CDR1 and CDR2 are MDHEN and SYDVKM. The CDR3 length is 16 residues. The CDR3 bases are TGTGCCAGCACTTGGTTAGGGGGTATAGGGACCTACGAGCAGTACTTC. Translating it yields CASTWLGGIGTYEQYF. The variable domain in full, completed from reference TRBV28 and TRBJ2-7, reads DVKVTQSSRYLVKRTGEKVFLECVQDMDHENMFWYRQDPGLGLRLIYFSYDVKMKEKGDIPEGYSVSREKKERFSLILESASTNQTSMYLCASTWLGGIGTYEQYFGPGTRLTVT.

The chain combines TRBV6-5 with TRBJ2-7; D might be TRBD1 (5 bases). Trimming pared 3 bases from V and 4 bases from J, leaving 10 bases between. Germline loops: CDR1 MNHEY, CDR2 SVGAGI. This CDR3 has 13 amino acids. CDR3: CASSYGSGYEQYF. CDR3 DNA sequence: TGTGCCAGCAGTTATGGGTCAGGGTACGAGCAGTACTTC.

The chain combines TRBV13 with TRBJ2-1; D might be TRBD1 (6 bases). Trimming stripped 3 bases from V and 7 bases from J, with 7 bases between. Germline CDR1 reads PRHDT; CDR2 reads FYEKMQ (reference sequence). CDR3 length: 12 amino acids. CDR3 protein: CASSFRGNEQFF. The DNA of the CDR3 is TGTGCCAGCAGCTTTAGGGGGAATGAGCAGTTCTTC.

The chain is built from TRBV2 and TRBJ2-7; 9 bases are shared with TRBD2. The CDR3 is made up of 15 amino acids. Germline CDR1 and CDR2: SNHLY and FYNNEI. The trim removed 1 base at V and 3 bases at J, leaving 4 bases unmatched. The CDR3 is CASSEEAGGLYEQYF. DNA of the CDR3: TGTGCCAGCAGTGAAGAAGCGGGAGGCCTCTACGAGCAGTACTTC.

Details on this clone: One junction end does not reproduce the germline sequence, and a read error may be involved. The sample contains more than one DNA sequence encoding this CDR3. This chain uses TRBV7-7 with TRBJ2-3; perhaps TRBD1 as D (5 bases). The germline V gene has CDR1 SSHAT and CDR2 FNYEAQ (reference sequence). This CDR3 region has 13 residues. The CDR3, as DNA: TGTGCTAGCAGCTTAGCCCAGGGAGATACGCAGTATTTT. Amino acids: CASSLAQGDTQYF.

This clone counts as medium-sized. The CDR3 protein is CASSHQTGTGGNEQYF. The CDR3 DNA follows: TGTGCCAGCAGCCACCAAACCGGGACAGGGGGGAACGAGCAGTACTTC. This chain uses TRBV4-2 with TRBJ2-7, with 11 nucleotides matching TRBD1. This CDR3 is 16 amino acids long. Germline V gives CDR1 LGHNA, CDR2 YNFKEQ. V was clipped by 3 bases and J by 5 bases; unmatched bases: 9.

J is TRBJ1-1 and V is TRBV7-9; TRBD1 aligns across 7 bases. The CDR3 loop spans 14 amino acids. Germline V gives CDR1 SEHNR, CDR2 FQNEAQ (reference sequence). Trimming removed 5 bases from V and 7 bases from J; junction bases left unmatched: 10. The CDR3 nucleotides read TGTGCCAGCAGCCAGGGGGAGGTCAATATTGAAGCTTTCTTT. This gives the protein CASSQGEVNIEAFF.

The chain joins TRBV2 to TRBJ2-7; 8 bases fit TRBD1. The CDR3 extends over 13 amino acids. Germline V lookup: CDR1 SNHLY, CDR2 FYNNEI. After removal of 6 bases from V and 6 bases from J, the junction contained 7 bases not matched to a gene. The CDR3 reads CASRAGQGGEQYF. CDR3 nucleotide sequence: TGTGCCAGCAGGGCCGGACAGGGCGGCGAGCAGTACTTC.

The chain employs TRBV19 and TRBJ2-1; TRBD2 matches at 7 bases. Unmatched junction bases numbered 2, after V lost 3 bases and J lost 9 bases. This CDR3 spans 12 amino acids. Per germline, CDR1 LNHDA and CDR2 SQIVND (reference sequence). CDR3 loop: CASSMGGVEQFF. CDR3 nucleotides: TGTGCCAGTAGTATGGGGGGGGTTGAGCAGTTCTTC. The full variable domain, with the rest looked up from reference TRBV19 and TRBJ2-1, is DGGITQSPKYLFRKEGQNVTLSCEQNLNHDAMYWYRQDPGQGLRLIYYSQIVNDFQKGDIAEGYSVSREKKESFPLTVTSAQKNPTAFYLCASSMGGVEQFFGPGTRLTVL.

V and J are TRBV5-1 and TRBJ2-5; the D gene is possibly TRBD1 (5 bases). CDR3 length: 14 amino acids. Germline V gene sequence: CDR1 SGHRS, CDR2 YFSETQ. Trimming shortened V by 0 bases and J by 4 bases, and 10 bases separated the two germline ends. Written as DNA, the CDR3 is TGCGCCAGCAGCTTGGAGCAGGGTAGAGAGACCCAGTACTTC. Translating gives CASSLEQGRETQYF.

The table lists this clone with a few counts. A read error may produce the germline difference seen at one junction end. This chain joins TRBV2 and TRBJ2-5, with 11 bases matching TRBD2. Per the germline V gene, CDR1 is SNHLY and CDR2 is FYNNEI. CDR3 length equals 14 residues. CDR3 protein: CASGTSGPLESQYF. The CDR3 DNA reads as TGTGCCAGCGGGACTAGCGGACCTTTAGAGTCCCAGTACTTC.

Here the CDR3 DNA reads TGTGCCAGCAGCTGGGTCACAGACCCAGATACGCAGTATTTT. It translates to CASSWVTDPDTQYF. The chain joins TRBV28 to TRBJ2-3; D call uncertain. Germline V gene data show CDR1 as MDHEN and CDR2 as SYDVKM. The CDR3 consists of 14 residues. Trimming stripped 6 bases from V and 4 bases from J, with 14 bases between.

The gene calls are TRBV7-3 and TRBJ2-1; 13 nucleotides align to TRBD2. The CDR3 runs to 16 residues. CDR1 is SGHTA, CDR2 FQGTGA, per germline. Losses at the gene ends were 5 bases for V and 4 bases for J; bases not matched to a gene: 5. In DNA, the CDR3 is TGTGCCAGCAGCCCACTAGCGGGAGGGAAGTACAATGAGCAGTTCTTC. This translates into CASSPLAGGKYNEQFF.

The J gene is TRBJ1-2, the V gene TRBV6-1; weak D call: TRBD1 (6 bases). Germline assignment: CDR1 MNHNS and CDR2 SASEGT. This CDR3 is built from 14 residues. Trimming took 5 bases from V and 7 from J, leaving 17 bases between them. The CDR3, as DNA: TGTGCCAGCAGTCGGGCGGGGGGCGTCGGTGGCTACACCTTC. Its protein product is CASSRAGGVGGYTF.

J is TRBJ2-5 and V is TRBV5-1; 9 bases agree with TRBD2. The J segment lost 7 bases and the V segment lost 0 bases, leaving 10 bases of the junction unmatched. The CDR3 sequence is 16 residues long. Germline V gives CDR1 SGHRS, CDR2 YFSETQ. The CDR3 spells CASSLATSGAGGTQYF. CDR3 coding DNA: TGCGCCAGCAGCTTGGCGACTAGCGGCGCGGGGGGGACCCAGTACTTC.

The chain employs TRBV7-6 and TRBJ2-7; 11 bases agree with TRBD2. The CDR3 loop spans 15 amino acids. With 0 bases clipped from V and 2 bases from J, the junction kept 0 bases outside the gene matches. Per the germline V gene, CDR1 is SGHVS and CDR2 is FNYEAQ. This chain's CDR3 is CASSLASGRAYEQYF. In nucleotides, the CDR3 is TGTGCCAGCAGCTTAGCTAGCGGGAGGGCCTACGAGCAGTACTTC.

This chain links TRBV11-2 with TRBJ2-7; 8 bases are shared with TRBD2. Germline loops: CDR1 SGHAT, CDR2 FQNNGV. J was trimmed by 7 bases and V by 1 base; bases with no gene match: 6. The CDR3 spans 14 residues. CDR3 in amino acids: CASSLAGGPGEQYF. The CDR3 DNA reads TGTGCCAGCAGCTTAGCGGGAGGGCCGGGGGAGCAGTACTTC.

About this clone: Distinct nucleotide sequences in the sample also encode this CDR3. As DNA, the CDR3 is TGTGCCAGTAGTAGCGGGAACACTGAAGCTTTCTTT. This encodes CASSSGNTEAFF. The V call is TRBV19, the J call TRBJ1-1; unclear D gene. Trimming pared 4 bases from V and 1 base from J, leaving 4 bases between. Germline CDR1 is LNHDA and CDR2 is SQIVND (reference sequence). The CDR3 spans 12 residues. Using reference TRBV19 and TRBJ1-1 for the parts outside the CDR3, the full variable domain is DGGITQSPKYLFRKEGQNVTLSCEQNLNHDAMYWYRQDPGQGLRLIYYSQIVNDFQKGDIAEGYSVSREKKESFPLTVTSAQKNPTAFYLCASSSGNTEAFFGQGTRLTVV.

The chain combines TRBV6-5 with TRBJ2-7; TRBD1 matches 9 bases. The trim removed 6 bases at V and 7 bases at J, leaving 10 bases unmatched. The length of the CDR3 is 14 residues. Germline CDR1 and CDR2: MNHEY and SVGAGI. CDR3 coding DNA: TGTGCCAGCAGACGCCGGGACAGGGTTTGGGAGCAGTACTTC. Translated: CASRRRDRVWEQYF.

The rearrangement joins TRBV7-8 to TRBJ1-5; 10 nucleotides agree with TRBD1. Germline CDR1 SGHVS, CDR2 FQNEAQ. The V gene end was trimmed by 3 bases and the J gene end by 4 bases; junction bases not matched to a gene: 3. The CDR3 runs 15 residues. The CDR3 spells CASSLGQGRNQPQHF. CDR3 DNA sequence: TGTGCCAGCAGCTTGGGACAGGGGAGGAATCAGCCCCAGCATTTT.